A selection of T cell receptor beta chains follows, all from one sample in a study of glioma-infiltrating T cells. TCRdb processed the multiplex PCR reads anew with MiXCR; each CDR3 protein has one entry. In the table there are fewer than 500,000 distinct CDR3 sequences, roughly two fifths of which are singletons. The specimen sequenced was glioma tissue, nonneoplastic brain tissue, or PBMCs (not recorded which). Receptors were obtained from a human donor with low-grade glioma or glioblastoma, undergoing nonglioma brain surgery, or in good health (not recorded which). Each CDR3 is given without its conserved first and last residue. D genes are given only for firm matches.

13	TRBV14	TRBJ1-5	-	ASSQSSGPNQPQH
14	TRBV28	TRBJ1-4	TRBD1	ASSFPTGENNEKLF
11	TRBV28	TRBJ1-3	-	ASIHTSGNTIY
12	TRBV10-3	TRBJ2-3	-	AISEKDSSDTQY
13	TRBV24-1	TRBJ2-5	-	ATSDKTATQETQY
12	TRBV7-2	TRBJ1-5	TRBD1	ASSFRGASQPQH
12	TRBV7-2	TRBJ2-7	-	ASSLARSFYEQY
13	TRBV20-1	TRBJ1-4	-	SAREGTATNEKLL
11	TRBV7-8	TRBJ2-1	-	ASSFEHRQLKF
12	TRBV20-1	TRBJ2-1	-	SARDRAAYNEQF
13	TRBV28	TRBJ2-5	-	ASSAHPQGPKTQY
11	TRBV20-1	TRBJ2-5	TRBD2	SAGSGSKETQY
12	TRBV6-5	TRBJ2-7	-	ASSYGPRYPEQY
13	TRBV27	TRBJ2-1	TRBD2	ASSSQSGRRYEQF
11	TRBV5-4	TRBJ2-1	-	ASLDQMRNEQF
13	TRBV28	TRBJ2-7	TRBD1	ASSLTDRGGYEQY
12	TRBV6-1	TRBJ2-1	-	ASSEPDIYNEQF
13	TRBV4-3	TRBJ1-2	-	ASSPPTWKLGGYT
10	TRBV10-3	TRBJ1-1	-	AIRTVNTEAF
11	TRBV27	TRBJ1-5	-	ASSSVVNQPQH
10	TRBV5-4	TRBJ2-3	-	ASSWQGDTQY
11	TRBV20-1	TRBJ2-5	-	SARQIARETQY
12	TRBV14	TRBJ2-3	-	ASSRTLSTHTQY
14	TRBV28	TRBJ2-5	TRBD2	ASTGLAGGYQETQY
14	TRBV3-1	TRBJ1-1	-	ASSQDLLGMNTEAF
11	TRBV15	TRBJ2-7	-	ATRTGRLDEQY
14	TRBV4-2	TRBJ2-3	TRBD2	ASSLTSGMGTDTQY